This T cell receptor (beta chain) was profiled in a study of T cells in narcolepsy. Overall study context: Enrolled donors included narcolepsy type 1 or type 2 patients and healthy controls.

Notes on the study in general: Blood of same and different patients, but not healthy controls, reportedly held recurring autoreactive clonotypes. In some patient and control memory CD4+ samples, autoreactive clones were absent. Autoreactive HCRT-specific and TRIB2-specific clonotypes were marked in same-patient CSF-versus-blood CD4+ comparisons.

CDR1 is SGHVS, CDR2 FNYEAQ, per germline. V was trimmed by 4 bases and J by 6 bases, leaving 19 bases between them. CDR3 length: 15 amino acids. Profiled with immunoSEQ multiplex PCR; TCRdb holds only in-frame clones, not every one. The sample includes about 12,000 clones, about 94% of them seen just once. Concerning this clone: What it recognizes is unknown.

The source is a human donor with narcolepsy. The rearrangement links TRBV7-6 to TRBJ2-7, with D unresolved. The sequenced sample consisted of CD45RA- memory CD4+ T cells from PBMCs. CDR3 coding DNA: TGTGCCAGCAGCTCTTCTGGAAGCCTGGGCGTCGAGCAGTACTTC. It yields the protein CASSSSGSLGVEQYF.